This record looks at one T cell receptor (beta chain) sequence and its context. Antigen specificity is unknown. The CDR3 length is 14 residues. The germline gives CDR1 LNHDA, CDR2 SQIVND (reference sequence). Trimming left V 7 bases short and J 4 bases short, with 16 bases between. One entry per CDR3 protein, called by TCRdb with MiXCR from the reads. The sample consists of over 150,000 distinct CDR3 sequences, about a sixth of them appearing once. The data are from a study of T cell repertoires in cytomegalovirus infection. About the study: Shared public TCR beta signatures pointed to both CMV infection and a matching HLA type.

Study findings and constraints: Accumulated public TCR beta family frequency recognized individuals carrying CMV together with the relevant HLA. Dominant in the ex vivo response were TCR beta clonotypes restricted by HLA-C and specific for CMV.

The source of this sequence is a human donor in good health (CMV status not recorded). Some clones in this sample may be carry-over from other donors' samples. V and J are TRBV19 and TRBJ1-2; D possibly corresponds to TRBD1 (5 bases). Sequencing used CD8+ T cells from PBMCs. DNA for the CDR3: TGTGCCAGTATTCAGGATCAGGGAGGCTATGGCTACACCTTC. Translated, it gives CASIQDQGGYGYTF.